The clone carrying this T cell receptor beta chain was observed a handful of times. The record originates from a study of beta chain features in type 1 diabetes. The CDR3 is 15 amino acids. CDR1 is SGHDT, CDR2 YYEEEE, per germline. J gave up 3 bases and V 5 bases, and 8 bases lay outside the gene matches. Reverse transcribing all isolated RNA meant expressed TCRB transcripts were sequenced. Roughly 3.4 million reads per sample on average were obtained from naive, central memory and regulatory T cell samples. The protocol was immunoSEQ multiplex PCR, while the TCRdb copy is restricted to in-frame clones and leaves out a portion. In the table there are 350,000 to 450,000 clones, around 15% of which are singletons. Once sorted, every population was more than 95% pure.

The chain is built from TRBV5-6 and TRBJ2-1; 7 nucleotides align to TRBD2. The sequence derives from a woman aged 18-35 years in good health. The sequenced sample was naive CD4+ T cells from blood. CDR3 loop: CASRHSGTGYNEQFF. As DNA, the CDR3 is TGTGCCAGCAGACACAGCGGGACCGGCTACAATGAGCAGTTCTTC. Drawing the rest from reference TRBV5-6 and TRBJ2-1, the complete variable domain is DAGVTQSPTHLIKTRGQQVTLRCSPKSGHDTVSWYQQALGQGPQFIFQYYEEEERQRGNFPDRFSGHQFPNYSSELNVNALLLGDSALYLCASRHSGTGYNEQFFGPGTRLTVL.